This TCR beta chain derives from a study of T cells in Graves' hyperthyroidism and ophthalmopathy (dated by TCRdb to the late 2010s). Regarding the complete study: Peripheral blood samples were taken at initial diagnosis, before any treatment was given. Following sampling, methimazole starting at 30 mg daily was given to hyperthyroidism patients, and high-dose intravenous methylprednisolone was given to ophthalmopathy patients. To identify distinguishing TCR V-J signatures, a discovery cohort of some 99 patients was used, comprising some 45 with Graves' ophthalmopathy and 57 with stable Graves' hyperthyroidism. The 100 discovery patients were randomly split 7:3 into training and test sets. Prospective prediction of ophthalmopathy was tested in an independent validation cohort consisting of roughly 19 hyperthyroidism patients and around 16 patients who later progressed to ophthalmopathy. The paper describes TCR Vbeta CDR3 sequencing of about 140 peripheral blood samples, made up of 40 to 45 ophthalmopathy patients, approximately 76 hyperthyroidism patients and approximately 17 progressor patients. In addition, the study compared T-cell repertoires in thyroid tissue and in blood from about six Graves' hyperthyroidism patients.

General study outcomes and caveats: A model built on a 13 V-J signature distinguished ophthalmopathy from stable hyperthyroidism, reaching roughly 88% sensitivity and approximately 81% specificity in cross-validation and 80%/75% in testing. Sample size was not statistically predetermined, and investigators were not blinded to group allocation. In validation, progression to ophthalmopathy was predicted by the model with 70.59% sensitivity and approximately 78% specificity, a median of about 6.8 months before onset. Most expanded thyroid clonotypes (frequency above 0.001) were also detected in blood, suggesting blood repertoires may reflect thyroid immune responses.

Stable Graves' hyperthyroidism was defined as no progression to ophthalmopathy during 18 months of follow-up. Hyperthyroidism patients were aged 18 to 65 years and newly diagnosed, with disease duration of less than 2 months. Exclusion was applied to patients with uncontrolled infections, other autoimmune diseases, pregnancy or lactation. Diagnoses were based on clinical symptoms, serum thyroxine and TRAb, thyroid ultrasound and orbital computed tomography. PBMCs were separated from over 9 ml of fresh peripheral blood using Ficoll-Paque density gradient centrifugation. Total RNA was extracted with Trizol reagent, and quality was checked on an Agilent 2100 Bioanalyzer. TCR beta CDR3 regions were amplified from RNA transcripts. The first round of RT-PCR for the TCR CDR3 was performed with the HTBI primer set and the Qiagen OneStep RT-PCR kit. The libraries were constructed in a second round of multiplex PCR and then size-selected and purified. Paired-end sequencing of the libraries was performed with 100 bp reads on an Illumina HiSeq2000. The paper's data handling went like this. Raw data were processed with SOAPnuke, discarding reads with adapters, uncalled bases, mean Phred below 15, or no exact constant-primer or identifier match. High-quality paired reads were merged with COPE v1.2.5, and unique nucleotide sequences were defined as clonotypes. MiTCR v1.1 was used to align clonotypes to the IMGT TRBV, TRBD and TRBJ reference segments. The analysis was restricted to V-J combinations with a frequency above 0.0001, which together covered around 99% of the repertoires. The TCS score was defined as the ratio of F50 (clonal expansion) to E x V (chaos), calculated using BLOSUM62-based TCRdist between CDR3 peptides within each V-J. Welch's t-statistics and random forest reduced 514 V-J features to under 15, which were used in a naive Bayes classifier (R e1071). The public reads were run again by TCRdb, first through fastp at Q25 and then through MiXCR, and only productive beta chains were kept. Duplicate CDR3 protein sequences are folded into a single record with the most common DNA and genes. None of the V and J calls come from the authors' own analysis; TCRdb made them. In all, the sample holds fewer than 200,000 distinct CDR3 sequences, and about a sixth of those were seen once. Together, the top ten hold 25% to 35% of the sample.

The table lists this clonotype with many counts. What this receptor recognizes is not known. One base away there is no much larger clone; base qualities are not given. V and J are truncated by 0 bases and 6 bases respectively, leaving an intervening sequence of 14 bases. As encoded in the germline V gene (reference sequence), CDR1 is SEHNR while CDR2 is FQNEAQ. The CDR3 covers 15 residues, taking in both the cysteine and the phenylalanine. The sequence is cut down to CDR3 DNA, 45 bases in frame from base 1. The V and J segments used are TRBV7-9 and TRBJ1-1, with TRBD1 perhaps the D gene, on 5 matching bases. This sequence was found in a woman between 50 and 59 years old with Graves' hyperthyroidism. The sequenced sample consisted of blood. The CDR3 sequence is CASSLAPGPAAEAFF. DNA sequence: TGTGCCAGCAGCTTAGCACCGGGGCCAGCCGCTGAAGCTTTCTTT.